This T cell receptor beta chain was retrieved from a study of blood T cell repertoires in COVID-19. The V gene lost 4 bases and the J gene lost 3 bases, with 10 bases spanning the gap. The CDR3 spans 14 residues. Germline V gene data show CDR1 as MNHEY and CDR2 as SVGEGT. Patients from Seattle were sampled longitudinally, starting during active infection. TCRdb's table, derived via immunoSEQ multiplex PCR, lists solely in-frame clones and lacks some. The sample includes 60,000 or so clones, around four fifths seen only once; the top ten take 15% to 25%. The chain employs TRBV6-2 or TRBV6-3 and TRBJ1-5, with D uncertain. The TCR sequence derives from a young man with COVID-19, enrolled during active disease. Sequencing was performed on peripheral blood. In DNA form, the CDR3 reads TGTGCCAGCAGTTTGCAGGTGGACAATCAGCCCCAGCATTTT. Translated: CASSLQVDNQPQHF.